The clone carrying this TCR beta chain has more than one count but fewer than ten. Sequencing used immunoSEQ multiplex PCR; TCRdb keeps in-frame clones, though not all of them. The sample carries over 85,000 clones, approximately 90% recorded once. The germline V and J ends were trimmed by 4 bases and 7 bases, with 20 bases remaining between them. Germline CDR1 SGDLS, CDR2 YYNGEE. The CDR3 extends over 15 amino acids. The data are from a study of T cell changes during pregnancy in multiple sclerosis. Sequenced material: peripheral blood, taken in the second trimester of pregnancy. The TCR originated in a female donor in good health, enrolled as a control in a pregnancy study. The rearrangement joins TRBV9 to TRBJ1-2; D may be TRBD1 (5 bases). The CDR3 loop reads CASSPGGGRRGGYTF. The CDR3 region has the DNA TGTGCCAGCAGCCCTGGGGGAGGTAGGAGGGGTGGCTACACCTTC.